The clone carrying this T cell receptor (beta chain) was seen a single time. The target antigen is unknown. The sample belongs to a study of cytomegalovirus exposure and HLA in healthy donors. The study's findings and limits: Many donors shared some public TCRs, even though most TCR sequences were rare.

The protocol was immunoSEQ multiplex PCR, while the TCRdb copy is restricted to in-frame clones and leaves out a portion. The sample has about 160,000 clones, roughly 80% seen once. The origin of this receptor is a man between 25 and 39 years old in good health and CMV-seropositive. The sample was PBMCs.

The CDR3 DNA reads as TGTGCCAGCAGCGTCTTTGAGGGAGGCCAAGAGACCCAGTACTTC. It encodes CASSVFEGGQETQYF. The rearrangement uses TRBV9 and TRBJ2-5; TRBD2 might be the D (6 bases). V lost 2 bases, J lost 1 base, and 12 bases lay in between. The CDR3 loop spans 15 amino acids. Per the germline V gene, CDR1 is SGDLS and CDR2 is YYNGEE.